This T cell receptor beta chain was identified during a study of Tregs in tolerant kidney transplant recipients. Thawed PBMCs were FACS-sorted into unstimulated CD4+CD25+CD127- regulatory T cells, CD4+CD25- non-regulatory cells, CD4 and CD8 cells. The ends lost 5 bases at V and 5 bases at J; junction bases unmatched: 7. The germline V gene encodes CDR1 SNHLY and CDR2 FYNNEI. This CDR3 is built from 14 residues. As regards this clone: Its antigen is currently unknown.

Findings and limits, study-wide: Changing PCR primers prevented nucleotide comparison between some patients' samples. Findings come from small patient numbers and require larger validation. In tolerant patients, donor-specific Tregs outgrew total Tregs, suggesting antigen-driven expansion.

Repertoires were generated with immunoSEQ multiplex PCR, while TCRdb's copy carries only in-frame clones and drops some. This sample has 50,000 to 80,000 clones, with more than 95% found just once. The receptor was isolated from a human donor who received a combined kidney and bone marrow transplant. The chain employs TRBV2 and TRBJ1-2; 8 bases map to TRBD1. The sequenced sample was Tregs from blood, obtained before the transplant. The CDR3 protein is CASSLRTGIYGYTF. DNA of the CDR3: TGTGCCAGCAGTCTCCGGACAGGGATTTATGGCTACACCTTC.